Listed below are T cell receptor beta chains from one sample, sequenced in a study of blood T cell repertoires in COVID-19. Measured with immunoSEQ multiplex PCR; TCRdb has only the in-frame clones, and not every one. The repertoire holds about 140,000 clones, with more than 75% as singletons. The sequenced sample consisted of peripheral blood. All receptors derive from a woman between 50 and 59 years old with active or convalescent COVID-19. The conserved cysteine and the conserved F or W are not part of the CDR3 here. The size of a clone is reported for some rows only, either as once, few or many, or as a class for expanded clones.

V gene: TRBV10-3; CDR3 length: 11; clone size: -; CDR3 protein: ATGQLLNTEAF
V gene: TRBV7-9; CDR3 length: 13; clone size: -; CDR3 protein: ASSLAGTGNTEAF
V gene: TRBV6-2/TRBV6-3; CDR3 length: 11; clone size: -; CDR3 protein: ASSYALAYEQY
V gene: TRBV5-1; CDR3 length: 10; clone size: -; CDR3 protein: ASSLPSTEAF
V gene: TRBV7-9; CDR3 length: 15; clone size: -; CDR3 protein: ASSFIAKQGIISPLH
V gene: TRBV4-3; CDR3 length: 12; clone size: many; CDR3 protein: ASSQAGYNSPLH
V gene: TRBV7-9; CDR3 length: 13; clone size: -; CDR3 protein: ASSLVQGWNTEAF
V gene: TRBV28; CDR3 length: 13; clone size: -; CDR3 protein: ASSLTGGSTDTQY
V gene: TRBV7-6; CDR3 length: 14; clone size: -; CDR3 protein: ASIEGTSGVLGTQY
V gene: TRBV7-2; CDR3 length: 13; clone size: -; CDR3 protein: ASSFRIRGEDEQY
V gene: TRBV29-1; CDR3 length: 13; clone size: -; CDR3 protein: SPARGLTSNQPQH
V gene: TRBV9; CDR3 length: 10; clone size: -; CDR3 protein: ASNRDSEVAF
V gene: TRBV5-1; CDR3 length: 14; clone size: -; CDR3 protein: ASSAGQTSGANVLT
V gene: TRBV5-1; CDR3 length: 17; clone size: -; CDR3 protein: ASSWGTGGTRSVYNEQF
V gene: TRBV2; CDR3 length: 10; clone size: -; CDR3 protein: ASSAGVRRAF
V gene: TRBV15; CDR3 length: 13; clone size: -; CDR3 protein: ATSGPRGLDEKLF
V gene: TRBV18; CDR3 length: 14; clone size: once; CDR3 protein: ASSLTAGVAYDTQY
V gene: TRBV9; CDR3 length: 15; clone size: once; CDR3 protein: ASSVAVSGAGPDTQY
V gene: TRBV5-4; CDR3 length: 12; clone size: -; CDR3 protein: ASSPQGRATEAF
V gene: TRBV7-3; CDR3 length: 14; clone size: few; CDR3 protein: ASSPTGSRTLYEQY
V gene: TRBV7-2; CDR3 length: 13; clone size: -; CDR3 protein: ASSPLGLASNEQF
V gene: TRBV10-3; CDR3 length: 10; clone size: -; CDR3 protein: ALGRGNYGYT
V gene: TRBV6-5; CDR3 length: 10; clone size: -; CDR3 protein: ATQRDTDTQY